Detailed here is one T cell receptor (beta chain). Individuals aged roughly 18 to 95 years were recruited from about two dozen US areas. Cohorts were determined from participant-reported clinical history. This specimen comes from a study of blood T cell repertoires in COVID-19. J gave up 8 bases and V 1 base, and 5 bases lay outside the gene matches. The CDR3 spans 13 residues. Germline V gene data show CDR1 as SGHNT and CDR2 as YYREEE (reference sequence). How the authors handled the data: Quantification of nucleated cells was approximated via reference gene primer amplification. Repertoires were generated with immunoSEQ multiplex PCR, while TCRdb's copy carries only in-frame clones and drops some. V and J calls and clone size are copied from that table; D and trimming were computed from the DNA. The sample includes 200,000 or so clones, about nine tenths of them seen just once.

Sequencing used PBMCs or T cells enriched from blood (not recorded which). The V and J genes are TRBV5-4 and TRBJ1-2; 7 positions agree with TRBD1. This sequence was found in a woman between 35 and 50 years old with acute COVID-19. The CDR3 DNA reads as TGTGCCAGCAGCTTGTTCAGGGGGGTAGGCTACACCTTC. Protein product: CASSLFRGVGYTF.